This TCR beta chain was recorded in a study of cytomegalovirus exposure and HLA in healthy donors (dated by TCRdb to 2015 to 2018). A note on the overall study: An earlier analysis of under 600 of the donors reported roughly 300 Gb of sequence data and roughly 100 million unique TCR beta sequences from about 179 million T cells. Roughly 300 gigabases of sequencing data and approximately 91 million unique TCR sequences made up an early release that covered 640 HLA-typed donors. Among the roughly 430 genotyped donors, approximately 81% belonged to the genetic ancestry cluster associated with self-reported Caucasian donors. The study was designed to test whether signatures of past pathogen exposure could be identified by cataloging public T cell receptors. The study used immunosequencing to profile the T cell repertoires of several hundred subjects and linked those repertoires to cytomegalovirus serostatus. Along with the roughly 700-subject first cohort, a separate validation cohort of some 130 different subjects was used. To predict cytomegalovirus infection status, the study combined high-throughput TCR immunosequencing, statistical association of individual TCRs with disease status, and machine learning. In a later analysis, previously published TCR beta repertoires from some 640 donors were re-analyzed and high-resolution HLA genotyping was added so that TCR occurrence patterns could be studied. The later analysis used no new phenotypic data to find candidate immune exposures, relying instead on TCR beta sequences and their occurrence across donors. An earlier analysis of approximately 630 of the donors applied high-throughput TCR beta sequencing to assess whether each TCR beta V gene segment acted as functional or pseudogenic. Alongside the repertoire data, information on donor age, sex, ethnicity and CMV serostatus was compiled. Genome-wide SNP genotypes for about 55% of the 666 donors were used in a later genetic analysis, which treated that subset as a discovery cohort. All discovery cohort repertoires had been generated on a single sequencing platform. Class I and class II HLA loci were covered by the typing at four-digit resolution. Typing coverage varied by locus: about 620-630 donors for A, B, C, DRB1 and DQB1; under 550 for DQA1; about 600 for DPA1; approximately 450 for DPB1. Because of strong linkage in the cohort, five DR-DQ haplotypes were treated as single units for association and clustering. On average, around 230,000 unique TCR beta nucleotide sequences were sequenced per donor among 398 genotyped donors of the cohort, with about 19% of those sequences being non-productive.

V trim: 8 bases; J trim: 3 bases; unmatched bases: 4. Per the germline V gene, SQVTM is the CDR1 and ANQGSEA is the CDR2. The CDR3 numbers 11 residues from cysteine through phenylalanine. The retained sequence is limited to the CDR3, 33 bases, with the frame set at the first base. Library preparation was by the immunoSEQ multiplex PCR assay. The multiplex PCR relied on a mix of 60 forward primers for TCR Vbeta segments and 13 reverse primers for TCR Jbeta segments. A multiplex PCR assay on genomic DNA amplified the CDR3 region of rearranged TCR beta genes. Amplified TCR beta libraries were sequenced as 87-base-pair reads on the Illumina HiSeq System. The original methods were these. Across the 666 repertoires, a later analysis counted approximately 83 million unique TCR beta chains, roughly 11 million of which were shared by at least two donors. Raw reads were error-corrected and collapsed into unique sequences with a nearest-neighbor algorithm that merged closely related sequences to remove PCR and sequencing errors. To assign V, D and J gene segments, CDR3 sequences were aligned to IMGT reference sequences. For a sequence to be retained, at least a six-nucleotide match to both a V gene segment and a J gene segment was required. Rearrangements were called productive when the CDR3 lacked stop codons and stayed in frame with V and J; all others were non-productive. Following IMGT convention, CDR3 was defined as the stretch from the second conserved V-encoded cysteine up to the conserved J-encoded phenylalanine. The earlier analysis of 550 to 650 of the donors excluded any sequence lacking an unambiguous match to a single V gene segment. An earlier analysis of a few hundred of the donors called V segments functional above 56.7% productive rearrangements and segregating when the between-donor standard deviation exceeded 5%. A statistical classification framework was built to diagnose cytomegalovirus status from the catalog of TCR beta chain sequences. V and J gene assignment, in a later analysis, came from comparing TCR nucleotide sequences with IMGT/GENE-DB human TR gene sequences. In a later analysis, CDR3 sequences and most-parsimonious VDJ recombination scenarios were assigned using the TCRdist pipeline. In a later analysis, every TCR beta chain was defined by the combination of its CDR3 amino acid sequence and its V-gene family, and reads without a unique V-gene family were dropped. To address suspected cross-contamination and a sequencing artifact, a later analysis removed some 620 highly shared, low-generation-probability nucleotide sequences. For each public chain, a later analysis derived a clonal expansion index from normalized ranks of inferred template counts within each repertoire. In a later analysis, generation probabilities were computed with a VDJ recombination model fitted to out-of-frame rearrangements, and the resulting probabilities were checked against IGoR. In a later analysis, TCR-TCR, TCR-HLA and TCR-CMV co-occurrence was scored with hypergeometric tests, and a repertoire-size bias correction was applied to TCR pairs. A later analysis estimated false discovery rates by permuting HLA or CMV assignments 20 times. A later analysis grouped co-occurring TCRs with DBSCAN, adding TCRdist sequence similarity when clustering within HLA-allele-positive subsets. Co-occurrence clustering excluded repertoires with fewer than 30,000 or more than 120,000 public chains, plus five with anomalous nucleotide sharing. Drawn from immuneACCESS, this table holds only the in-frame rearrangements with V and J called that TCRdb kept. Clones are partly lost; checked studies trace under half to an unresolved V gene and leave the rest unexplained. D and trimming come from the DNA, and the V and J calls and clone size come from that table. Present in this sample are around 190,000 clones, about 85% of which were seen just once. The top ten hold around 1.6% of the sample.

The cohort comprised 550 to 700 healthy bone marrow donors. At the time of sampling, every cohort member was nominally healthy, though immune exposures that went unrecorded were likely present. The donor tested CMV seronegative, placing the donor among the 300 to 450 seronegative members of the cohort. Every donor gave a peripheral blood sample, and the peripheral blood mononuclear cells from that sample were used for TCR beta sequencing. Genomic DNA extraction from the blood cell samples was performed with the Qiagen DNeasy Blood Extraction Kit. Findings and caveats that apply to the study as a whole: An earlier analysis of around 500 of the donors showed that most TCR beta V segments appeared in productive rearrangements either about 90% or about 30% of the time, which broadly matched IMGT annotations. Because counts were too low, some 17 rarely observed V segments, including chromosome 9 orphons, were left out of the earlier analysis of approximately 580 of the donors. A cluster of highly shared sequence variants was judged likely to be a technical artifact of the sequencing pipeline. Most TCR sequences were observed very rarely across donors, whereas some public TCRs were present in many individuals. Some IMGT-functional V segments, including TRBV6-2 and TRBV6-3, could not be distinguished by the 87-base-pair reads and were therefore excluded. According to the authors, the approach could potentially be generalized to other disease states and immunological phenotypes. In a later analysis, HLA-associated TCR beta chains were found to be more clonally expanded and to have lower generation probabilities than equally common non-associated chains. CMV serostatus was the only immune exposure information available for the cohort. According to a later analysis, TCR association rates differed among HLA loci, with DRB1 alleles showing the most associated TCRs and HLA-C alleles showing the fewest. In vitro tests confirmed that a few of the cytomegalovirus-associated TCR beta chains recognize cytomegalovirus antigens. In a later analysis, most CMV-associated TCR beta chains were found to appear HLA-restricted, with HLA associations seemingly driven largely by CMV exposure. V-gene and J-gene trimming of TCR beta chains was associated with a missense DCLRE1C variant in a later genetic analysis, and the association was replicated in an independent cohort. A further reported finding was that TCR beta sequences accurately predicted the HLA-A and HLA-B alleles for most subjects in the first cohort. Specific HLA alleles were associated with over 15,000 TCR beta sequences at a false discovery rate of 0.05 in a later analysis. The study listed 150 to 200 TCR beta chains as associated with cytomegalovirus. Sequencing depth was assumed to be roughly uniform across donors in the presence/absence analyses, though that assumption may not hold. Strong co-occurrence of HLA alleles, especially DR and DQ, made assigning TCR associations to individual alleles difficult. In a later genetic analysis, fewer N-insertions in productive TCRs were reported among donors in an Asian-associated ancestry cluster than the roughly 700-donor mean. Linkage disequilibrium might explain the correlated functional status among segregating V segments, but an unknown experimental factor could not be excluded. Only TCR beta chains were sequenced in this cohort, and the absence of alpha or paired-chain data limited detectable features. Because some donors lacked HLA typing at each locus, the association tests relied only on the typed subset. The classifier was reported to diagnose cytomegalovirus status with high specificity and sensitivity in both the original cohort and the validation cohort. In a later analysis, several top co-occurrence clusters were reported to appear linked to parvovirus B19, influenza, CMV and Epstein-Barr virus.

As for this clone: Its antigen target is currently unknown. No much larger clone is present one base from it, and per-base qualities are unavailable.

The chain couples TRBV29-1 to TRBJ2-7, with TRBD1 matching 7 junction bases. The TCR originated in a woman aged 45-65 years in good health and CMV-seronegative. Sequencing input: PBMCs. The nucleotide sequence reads TGCAGCACCCGGGACAGCTACGAGCAGTACTTC. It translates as CSTRDSYEQYF.